The clone carrying this TCR beta chain was seen a few times. The antigen remains undetermined. The data derive from a study of beta chain features in type 1 diabetes. Study background: Age, gender, cell numbers and subset yield matched between patients and controls.

All of the isolated RNA was reverse transcribed, so expressed TCRB transcripts were sequenced. The repertoire was sequenced with immunoSEQ multiplex PCR; TCRdb's copy has only in-frame clones and lacks some. Of 640,000 or so clones listed, roughly an eighth are singletons. Findings and limits, study-wide: TCRB CDR3 length was moderately but significantly reduced in all four CD4+ subsets of Type 1 diabetes patients.

The sample was naive CD4+ T cells from blood. This clonotype was obtained from a man aged 18 to 30 with type 1 diabetes.

Here the CDR3 reads CASSPVGTGGAETQYF. Written as DNA, the CDR3 is TGTGCCAGCTCACCAGTCGGGACAGGGGGAGCAGAGACCCAGTACTTC. V usage is TRBV18 and J usage is TRBJ2-5, with 11 bases aligning to TRBD1. Germline V gives CDR1 KGHSH, CDR2 LQKENI. J was trimmed by 4 bases and V by 2 bases; bases with no gene match: 6. The CDR3 length is 16 residues.